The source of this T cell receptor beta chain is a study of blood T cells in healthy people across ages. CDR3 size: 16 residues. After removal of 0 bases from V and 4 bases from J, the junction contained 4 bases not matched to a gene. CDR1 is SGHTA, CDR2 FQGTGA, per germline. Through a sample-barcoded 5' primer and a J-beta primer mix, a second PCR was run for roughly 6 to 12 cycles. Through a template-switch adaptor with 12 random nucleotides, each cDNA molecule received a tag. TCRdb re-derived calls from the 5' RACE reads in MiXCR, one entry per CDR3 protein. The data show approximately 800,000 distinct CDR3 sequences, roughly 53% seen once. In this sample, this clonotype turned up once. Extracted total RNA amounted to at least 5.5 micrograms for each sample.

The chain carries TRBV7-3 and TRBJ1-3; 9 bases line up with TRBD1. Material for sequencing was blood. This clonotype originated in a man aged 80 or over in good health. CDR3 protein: CASSLTGTGNGNTIYF. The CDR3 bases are TGTGCCAGCAGCTTAACCGGGACAGGGAACGGAAACACCATATATTTT.